The source of this TCR beta chain is a study of cytomegalovirus exposure and HLA in healthy donors. Worth noting for this clone: The target antigen is unknown.

The PCR was carried out with 60 Vbeta primers and 13 Jbeta primers. Profiling relied on immunoSEQ multiplex PCR, and the TCRdb table lists in-frame clones only, not all of them. The table has 110,000 to 150,000 clones, around three quarters seen once; the top ten hold 2.4%. Study-wide results and caveats: It emerged from a later analysis that several of the most significant clusters appeared to be linked to common viral pathogens. It was taken for granted in presence/absence analyses that sequencing depth across donors was roughly uniform. Researchers reported in a later analysis that a missense DCLRE1C variant was tied to TCR beta V- and J-gene trimming.

The CDR3 contains 16 residues. Unmatched junction bases numbered 6, after V lost 2 bases and J lost 4 bases. Germline V lookup: CDR1 SGHTA, CDR2 FQGNSA. The specimen was PBMCs. The receptor was isolated from a woman aged 18-29 years in good health and CMV-seropositive. V usage is TRBV7-2 and J usage is TRBJ2-1; TRBD2 matches at 9 bases. CDR3 sequence (DNA): TGTGCCAGCAGCTTAATGGTGGGACTAGCATACAATGAGCAGTTCTTC. This encodes CASSLMVGLAYNEQFF.